Given below is one T cell receptor (beta chain) in context. The antigen is unknown. The sample comes from a study of shared clonotypes between healthy human individuals. About the study: Donors consisted of a couple of women and a few men between 18 and 49. Each donor had three CD4 naive, three CD4 memory, two CD8 naive and one CD8 memory plate. Findings of the study overall: Generally, estimated richness proved larger in naive subsets than it did in memory subsets.

Per sorted-subset replicate PCR, input was approximately 0.2 ug DNA, representing roughly 30,000 T cell genomes. The protocol was immunoSEQ multiplex PCR, while the TCRdb copy is restricted to in-frame clones and leaves out a portion. Seen here are 750,000 to 1,000,000 clones, roughly 92% observed once, and the top ten hold approximately 25%. Per germline, CDR1 MDHEN and CDR2 SYDVKM. V lost 3 bases, J lost 5 bases, and 11 bases stayed unmatched. The length of the CDR3 is 16 residues. CD45RO-negative cells were positively selected for CCR7, leaving out terminally differentiated effector memory CD45RA+ cells.

Sequencing input: naive CD8+ T cells sorted from blood. The rearrangement uses TRBV28 and TRBJ1-1; TRBD1 aligns across 8 bases. The TCR was taken from a man aged 25 to 40 in good health. The CDR3: CASSFRGQGVETEAFF. The CDR3 DNA reads TGTGCCAGCAGTTTTCGAGGACAGGGCGTAGAGACTGAAGCTTTCTTT.